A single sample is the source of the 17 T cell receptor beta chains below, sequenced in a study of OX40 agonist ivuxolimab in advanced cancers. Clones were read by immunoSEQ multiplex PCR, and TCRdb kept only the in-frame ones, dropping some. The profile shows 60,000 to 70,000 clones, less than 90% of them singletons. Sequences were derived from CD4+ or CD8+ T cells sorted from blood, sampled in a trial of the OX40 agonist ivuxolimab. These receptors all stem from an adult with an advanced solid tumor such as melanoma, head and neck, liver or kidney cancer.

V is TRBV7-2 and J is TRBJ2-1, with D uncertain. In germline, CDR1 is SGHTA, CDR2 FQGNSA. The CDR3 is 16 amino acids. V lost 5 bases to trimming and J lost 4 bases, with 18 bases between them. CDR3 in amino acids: CASSPSGAATYNEQFF. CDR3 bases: TGTGCCAGCAGCCCCTCGGGCGCTGCGACTTACAATGAGCAGTTCTTC.

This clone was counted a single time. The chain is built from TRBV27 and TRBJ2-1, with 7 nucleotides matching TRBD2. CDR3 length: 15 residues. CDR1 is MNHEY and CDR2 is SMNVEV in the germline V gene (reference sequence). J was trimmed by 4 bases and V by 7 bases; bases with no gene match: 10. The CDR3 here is CASKRGGIVYNEQFF. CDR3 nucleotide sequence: TGTGCCAGCAAGCGGGGCGGGATTGTTTACAATGAGCAGTTCTTC.

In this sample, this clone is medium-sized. CDR3 coding DNA: TGTGCCAGCAGTTTAGGGGGGACGGGTCAGCCCCAGCATTTT. Translated, it gives CASSLGGTGQPQHF. This sequence joins TRBV27 and TRBJ1-5; D is possibly TRBD1 (5 bases). Germline CDR1 MNHEY, CDR2 SMNVEV (reference sequence). V lost 2 bases, J lost 6 bases, and 11 bases lay in between. The CDR3 sequence is 14 residues long.

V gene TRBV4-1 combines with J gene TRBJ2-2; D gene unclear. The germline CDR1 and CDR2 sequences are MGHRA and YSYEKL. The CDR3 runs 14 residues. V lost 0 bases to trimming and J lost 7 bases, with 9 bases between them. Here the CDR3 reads CASSQDTLFGELFF. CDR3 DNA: TGCGCCAGCAGCCAAGATACCCTTTTCGGGGAGCTGTTTTTT.

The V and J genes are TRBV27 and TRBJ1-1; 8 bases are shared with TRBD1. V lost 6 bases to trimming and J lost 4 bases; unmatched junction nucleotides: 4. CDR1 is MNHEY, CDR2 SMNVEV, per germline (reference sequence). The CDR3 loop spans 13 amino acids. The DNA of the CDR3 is TGTGCCAGCAGAGGACAGGGTTTCACTGAAGCTTTCTTT. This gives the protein CASRGQGFTEAFF.

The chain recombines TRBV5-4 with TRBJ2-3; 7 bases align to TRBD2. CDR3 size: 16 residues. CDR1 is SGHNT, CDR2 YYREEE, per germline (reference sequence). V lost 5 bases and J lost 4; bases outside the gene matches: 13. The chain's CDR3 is CASSSQTAGNPDTQYF. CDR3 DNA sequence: TGTGCCAGCAGTTCCCAGACAGCGGGGAACCCAGATACGCAGTATTTT.

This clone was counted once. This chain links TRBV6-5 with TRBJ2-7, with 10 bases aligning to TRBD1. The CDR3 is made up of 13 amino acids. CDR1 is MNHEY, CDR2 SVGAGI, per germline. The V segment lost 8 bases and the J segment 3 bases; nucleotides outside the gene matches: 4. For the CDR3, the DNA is TGTGCCAGCTCGACAGGGGGCTTCTACGAGCAGTACTTC. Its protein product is CASSTGGFYEQYF.

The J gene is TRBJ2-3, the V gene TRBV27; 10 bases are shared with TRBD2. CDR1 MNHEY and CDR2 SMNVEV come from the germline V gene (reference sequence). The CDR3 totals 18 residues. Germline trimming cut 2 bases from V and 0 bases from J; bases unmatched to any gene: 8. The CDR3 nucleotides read TGTGCCAGCAGTTTAGGGTGGGCTAGCGGGAGAAGCACAGATACGCAGTATTTT. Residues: CASSLGWASGRSTDTQYF.

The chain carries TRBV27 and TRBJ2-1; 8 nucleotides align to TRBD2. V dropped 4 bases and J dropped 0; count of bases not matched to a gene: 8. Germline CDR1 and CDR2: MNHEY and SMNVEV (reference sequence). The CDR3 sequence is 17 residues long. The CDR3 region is CASSSLLAVSSYNEQFF. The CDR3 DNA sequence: TGTGCCAGCAGTTCGCTACTAGCGGTAAGCTCCTACAATGAGCAGTTCTTC.

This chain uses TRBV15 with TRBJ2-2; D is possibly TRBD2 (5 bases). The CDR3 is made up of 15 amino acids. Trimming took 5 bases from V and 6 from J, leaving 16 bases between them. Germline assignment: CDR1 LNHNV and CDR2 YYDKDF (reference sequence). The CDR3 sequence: CATSGLGVTAGELFF. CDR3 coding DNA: TGTGCCACCAGCGGCCTCGGGGTCACCGCCGGGGAGCTGTTTTTT.

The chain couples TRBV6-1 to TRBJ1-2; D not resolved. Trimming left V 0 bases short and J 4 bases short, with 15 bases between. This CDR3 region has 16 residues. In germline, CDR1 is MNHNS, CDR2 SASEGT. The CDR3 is CASSEAQGSAGYGYTF. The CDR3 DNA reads TGTGCCAGCAGTGAAGCGCAAGGCAGTGCCGGCTATGGCTACACCTTC.

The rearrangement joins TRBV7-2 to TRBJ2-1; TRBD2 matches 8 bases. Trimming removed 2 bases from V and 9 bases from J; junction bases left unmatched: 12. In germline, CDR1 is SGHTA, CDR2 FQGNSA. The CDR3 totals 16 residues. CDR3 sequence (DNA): TGTGCCAGCAGCTTAAGGGTCGTGACGGGAGGGGGTGAGCAGTTCTTC. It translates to CASSLRVVTGGGEQFF. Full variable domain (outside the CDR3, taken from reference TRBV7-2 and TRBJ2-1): GAGVSQSPSNKVTEKGKDVELRCDPISGHTALYWYRQSLGQGLEFLIYFQGNSAPDKSGLPSDRFSAERTGGSVSTLTIQRTQQEDSAVYLCASSLRVVTGGGEQFFGPGTRLTVL.

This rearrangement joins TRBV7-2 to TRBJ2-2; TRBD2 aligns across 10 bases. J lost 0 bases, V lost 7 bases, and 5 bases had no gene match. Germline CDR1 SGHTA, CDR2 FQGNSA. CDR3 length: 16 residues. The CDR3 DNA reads TGTGCCAGCACCCCTCTAGCGGGGGCGAACACCGGGGAGCTGTTTTTT. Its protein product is CASTPLAGANTGELFF. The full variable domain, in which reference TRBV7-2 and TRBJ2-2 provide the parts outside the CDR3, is GAGVSQSPSNKVTEKGKDVELRCDPISGHTALYWYRQSLGQGLEFLIYFQGNSAPDKSGLPSDRFSAERTGGSVSTLTIQRTQQEDSAVYLCASTPLAGANTGELFFGEGSRLTVL.

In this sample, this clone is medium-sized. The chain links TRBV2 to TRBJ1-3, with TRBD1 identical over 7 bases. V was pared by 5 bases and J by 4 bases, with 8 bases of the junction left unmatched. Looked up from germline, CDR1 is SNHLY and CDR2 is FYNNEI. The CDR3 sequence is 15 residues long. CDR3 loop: CASSYRTGAGNTIYF. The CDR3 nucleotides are TGTGCCAGCAGTTATCGGACAGGAGCAGGAAACACCATATATTTT.

CDR3 nucleotides: TGTGCCAGCAGCTTAGTGGGGGACTTAGACACTGAAGCTTTCTTT. Its protein product is CASSLVGDLDTEAFF. The rearrangement uses TRBV7-8 and TRBJ1-1; possibly TRBD1 for D (5 bases). V was trimmed by 1 base and J by 3 bases, leaving 12 bases between them. The CDR3 extends over 15 amino acids. Germline values: CDR1 SGHVS, CDR2 FQNEAQ.

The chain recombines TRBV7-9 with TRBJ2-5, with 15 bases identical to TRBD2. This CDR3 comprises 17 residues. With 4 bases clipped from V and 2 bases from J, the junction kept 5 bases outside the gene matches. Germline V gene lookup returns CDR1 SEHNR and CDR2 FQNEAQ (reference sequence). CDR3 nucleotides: TGTGCCAGCAGCTCAGGACTAGCGGGAGGGAAGCAAGAGACCCAGTACTTC. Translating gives CASSSGLAGGKQETQYF.

In DNA form, the CDR3 reads TGTGCCAGCAGCATCCGCTTCAAAGCGGGAATTCCCTACGAGCAGTACTTC. This sequence encodes CASSIRFKAGIPYEQYF. The chain joins TRBV11-3 to TRBJ2-7; 7 nucleotides align to TRBD2. There are 17 residues in the CDR3. Trimming cost V 5 bases and J 2 bases; bases outside gene matches: 15. CDR1 and CDR2 from the germline V gene are SGHNT and YENEEA.